Below, 3 T cell receptor beta chains from the same sample are listed, as sequenced in a study of cytomegalovirus exposure and HLA in healthy donors. 13 Jbeta primers and 60 Vbeta primers were used for the PCR. Repertoires were generated with immunoSEQ multiplex PCR, while TCRdb's copy carries only in-frame clones and drops some. This sample's table reports 40,000 or so clones. Sequencing used PBMCs. The receptors derive from a woman between 25 and 40 years old in good health and CMV-seropositive.

The rearrangement uses TRBV10-3 and TRBJ1-1; tentatively, D is TRBD1 (5 bases). From germline, CDR1 is ENHRY and CDR2 SYGVKD. This CDR3 has 13 amino acids. V shed 7 bases and J shed 3 bases, with 12 bases lying between them. CDR3 region: CAIKSLGDTEAFF. CDR3 DNA sequence: TGTGCCATCAAGTCATTAGGGGACACTGAAGCTTTCTTT.

The chain employs TRBV9 and TRBJ1-4; D is ambiguous. The ends were cut back, 0 bases at V and 4 bases at J, with 7 bases in the middle. The CDR3 totals 14 residues. Looked up from germline, CDR1 is SGDLS and CDR2 is YYNGEE. For the CDR3, the DNA is TGTGCCAGCAGCGTAGGGCCAGTTAATGAAAAACTGTTTTTT. As protein: CASSVGPVNEKLFF.

The chain has TRBV4-1 and TRBJ1-2, with 9 bases fitting TRBD1. The CDR3 extends over 17 amino acids. With V trimmed by 1 base and J by 6 bases, 12 bases remained unmatched. Germline values: CDR1 MGHRA, CDR2 YSYEKL. In DNA, the CDR3 is TGCGCCAGCAGCCAAGGTCCCATTGGGACAGGGAAAGATGGCTACACCTTC. It translates to CASSQGPIGTGKDGYTF.